This TCR beta chain is drawn from a study of blood T cells in healthy people across ages. Study-wide points: Age brought a roughly linear fall in TCR beta diversity measured per million T cells.

A second PCR, run for about 6 to 11 cycles, used a sample-barcoded 5' primer plus a J-beta primer mix. Template switching added a 12-random-nucleotide identifier to every cDNA molecule. Via MiXCR, TCRdb re-called the 5' RACE reads, giving one row per CDR3 protein. The repertoire consists of about 1.4 million distinct CDR3 sequences, with roughly 59% occurring once and the leading ten covering about 6.3%. Per sample, at least 6 micrograms of total RNA were extracted. As concerns this clonotype: No antigen is known for it.

Trimming removed 0 bases from V and 2 bases from J, with 8 bases in between. Germline CDR1 and CDR2: LGHNA and YNFKEQ. CDR3 length: 14 amino acids. The receptor comes from a young man in good health. The V call is TRBV4-2, the J call TRBJ2-7; D unclear. Sequencing was performed on blood. The CDR3 reads CASSQEVHPYEQYF. Written as DNA, the CDR3 is TGTGCCAGCAGCCAAGAAGTACACCCCTACGAGCAGTACTTC.